Following are 6 T cell receptor beta chains from one sample sequenced in a study of blood T cell dynamics during melanoma immunotherapy. The time point: pre-treatment baseline. Profiled with immunoSEQ multiplex PCR; TCRdb holds only in-frame clones, not every one. Among approximately 23,000 clones listed, under 90% were seen once. The sequenced sample was blood, obtained from a patient treated with checkpoint blockade. These receptors were obtained from a human donor with melanoma.

The J gene is TRBJ1-2, the V gene TRBV2; unclear D gene. Germline CDR1 and CDR2: SNHLY and FYNNEI. The CDR3 covers 12 residues. Trimming took 5 bases from V and 6 from J, leaving 10 bases between them. The CDR3, as DNA: TGTGCCAGCAGTCGCTCTGGGAATGGCTACACCTTC. Amino acids: CASSRSGNGYTF.

In DNA form, the CDR3 reads TGTGCCAGCACCGAAGGACAGGGACGTAATCAGCCCCAGCATTTT. Encoded protein: CASTEGQGRNQPQHF. The chain has TRBV6-1 and TRBJ1-5; 8 positions agree with TRBD1. Trimming removed 7 bases from V and 4 bases from J; junction bases left unmatched: 9. The germline CDR1 and CDR2 sequences are MNHNS and SASEGT. The CDR3 totals 15 residues.

This clone was observed once. The chain carries TRBV7-9 and TRBJ2-7, with D hard to call. CDR3 length: 12 residues. The V gene's germline CDR1 is SEHNR and CDR2 FQNEAQ (reference sequence). Trimming removed 0 bases at V and 3 bases at J, with 3 bases between. The CDR3 bases are TGTGCCAGCAGCTTAGCGGTCTACGAGCAGTACTTC. This encodes CASSLAVYEQYF.

V usage is TRBV25-1 and J usage is TRBJ1-4; D gene unclear. Trimming took 4 bases from V and 6 from J, leaving 3 bases between them. CDR1 MGHDK and CDR2 SYGVNS come from the germline V gene. The CDR3 has 11 residues. The CDR3 here is CASSVDEKLFF. CDR3 DNA: TGTGCCAGCAGTGTCGATGAAAAACTGTTTTTT.

The genes are TRBV12-5 and TRBJ2-2; TRBD2 might be the D (5 bases). The CDR3 is 14 amino acids. Trimming removed 2 bases at V and 5 bases at J, with 9 bases between. The germline V gene has CDR1 LGHNT and CDR2 FRNRAP. The CDR3 sequence is CASGLKAATGELFF. CDR3 coding DNA: TGTGCTAGTGGTTTGAAAGCGGCGACCGGGGAGCTGTTTTTT.

The CDR3 region is CASSLGPGTYNEQFF. CDR3 DNA: TGTGCCAGCAGCTTGGGACCAGGGACCTACAATGAGCAGTTCTTC. This chain links TRBV5-6 with TRBJ2-1; TRBD1 is a possible D gene (5 bases). Per germline, CDR1 SGHDT and CDR2 YYEEEE. Trimming removed 0 bases from V and 2 bases from J, with 9 bases in between. The CDR3 covers 15 residues.